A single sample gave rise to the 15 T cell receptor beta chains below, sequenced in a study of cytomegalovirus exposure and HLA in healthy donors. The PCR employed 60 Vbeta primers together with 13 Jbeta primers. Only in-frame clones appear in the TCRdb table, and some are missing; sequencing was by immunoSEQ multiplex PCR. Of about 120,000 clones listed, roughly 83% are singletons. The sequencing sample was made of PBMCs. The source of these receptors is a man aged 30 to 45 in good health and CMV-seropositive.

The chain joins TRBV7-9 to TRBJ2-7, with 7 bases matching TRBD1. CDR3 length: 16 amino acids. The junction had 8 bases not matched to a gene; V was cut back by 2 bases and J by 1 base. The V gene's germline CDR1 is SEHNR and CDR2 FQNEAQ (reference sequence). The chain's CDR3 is CASSLTAGGLSYEQYF. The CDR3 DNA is TGTGCCAGCAGCTTAACTGCAGGGGGTCTTTCCTACGAGCAGTACTTC.

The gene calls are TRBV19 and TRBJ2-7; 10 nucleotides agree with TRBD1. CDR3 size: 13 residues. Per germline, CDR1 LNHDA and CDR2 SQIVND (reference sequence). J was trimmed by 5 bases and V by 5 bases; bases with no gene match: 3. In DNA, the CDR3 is TGTGCCAGTAGTCTGGACAGGGGGAACGAGCAGTACTTC. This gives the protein CASSLDRGNEQYF.

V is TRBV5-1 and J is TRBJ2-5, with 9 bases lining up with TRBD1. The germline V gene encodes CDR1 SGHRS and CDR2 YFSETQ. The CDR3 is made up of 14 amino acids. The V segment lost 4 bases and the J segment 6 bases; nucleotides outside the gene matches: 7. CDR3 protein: CASSLQTGGQTQYF. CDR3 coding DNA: TGCGCCAGCAGCCTCCAGACAGGGGGACAGACCCAGTACTTC.

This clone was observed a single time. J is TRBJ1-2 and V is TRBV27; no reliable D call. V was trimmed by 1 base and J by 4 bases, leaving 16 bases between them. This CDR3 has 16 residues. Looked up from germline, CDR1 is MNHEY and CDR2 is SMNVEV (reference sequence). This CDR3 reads CASSLYGSAGSYGYTF. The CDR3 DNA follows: TGTGCCAGCAGTTTATACGGGTCCGCCGGGTCCTATGGCTACACCTTC.

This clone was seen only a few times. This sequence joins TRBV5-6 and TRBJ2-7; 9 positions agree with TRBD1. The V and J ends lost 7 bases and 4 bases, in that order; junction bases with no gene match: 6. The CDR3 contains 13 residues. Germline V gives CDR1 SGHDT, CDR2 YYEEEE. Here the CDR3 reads CASAGTGTYEQYF. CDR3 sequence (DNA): TGTGCCAGCGCCGGGACAGGGACTTACGAGCAGTACTTC.

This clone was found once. CDR3 amino acids: CASSPEYGGAYEQYF. The CDR3, as DNA: TGCGCCAGCAGCCCGGAATATGGGGGCGCCTACGAGCAGTACTTC. The chain uses TRBV4-3 and TRBJ2-7; D is perhaps TRBD1 (6 bases). The CDR3 consists of 15 residues. Germline V lookup: CDR1 LGHNA, CDR2 YSLEER. Deletions cut 4 bases from V and 2 bases from J, with 15 bases between.

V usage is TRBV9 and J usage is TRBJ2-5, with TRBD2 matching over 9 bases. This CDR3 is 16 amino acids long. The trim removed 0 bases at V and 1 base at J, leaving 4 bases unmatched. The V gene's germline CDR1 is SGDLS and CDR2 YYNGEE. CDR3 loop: CASSVEHSGGQETQYF. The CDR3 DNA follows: TGTGCCAGCAGCGTAGAGCATAGCGGGGGCCAAGAGACCCAGTACTTC.

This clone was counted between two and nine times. CDR3 sequence reads: CASSLGTGGRTEAFF. CDR3 in DNA: TGCGCCAGCAGCCTGGGGACAGGGGGTAGGACTGAAGCTTTCTTT. V and J are TRBV10-1 and TRBJ1-1, with 11 positions matching TRBD1. Germline CDR1 reads WNHNN; CDR2 reads SYGVQD (reference sequence). The V and J ends lost 6 bases and 5 bases, in that order; junction bases with no gene match: 8. The CDR3 covers 15 residues.

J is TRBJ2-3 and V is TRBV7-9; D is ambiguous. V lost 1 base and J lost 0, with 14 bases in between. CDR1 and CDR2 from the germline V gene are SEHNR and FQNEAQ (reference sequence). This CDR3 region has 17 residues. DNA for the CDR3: TGTGCCAGCAGCTTAGTTTGGGCTCCTCCTAGCACAGATACGCAGTATTTT. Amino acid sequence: CASSLVWAPPSTDTQYF.

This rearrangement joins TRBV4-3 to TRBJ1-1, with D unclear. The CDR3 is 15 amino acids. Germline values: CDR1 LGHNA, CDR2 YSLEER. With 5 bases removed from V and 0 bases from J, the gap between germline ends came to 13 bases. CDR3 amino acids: CASSADATVNTEAFF. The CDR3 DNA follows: TGCGCCAGCAGCGCTGACGCAACAGTGAACACTGAAGCTTTCTTT.

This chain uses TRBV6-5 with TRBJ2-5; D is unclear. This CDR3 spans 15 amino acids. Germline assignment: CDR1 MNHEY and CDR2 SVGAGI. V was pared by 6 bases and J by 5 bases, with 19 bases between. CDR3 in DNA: TGTGCCAGCAGCATGACCCCCGAGGTTTGGGAGACCCAGTACTTC. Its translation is CASSMTPEVWETQYF.

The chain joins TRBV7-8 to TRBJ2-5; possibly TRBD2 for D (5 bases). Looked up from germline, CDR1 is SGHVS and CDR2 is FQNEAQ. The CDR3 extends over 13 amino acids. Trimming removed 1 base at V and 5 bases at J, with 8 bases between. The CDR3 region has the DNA TGTGCCAGCAGCTTAGACCGCGGGGAGACCCAGTACTTC. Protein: CASSLDRGETQYF.

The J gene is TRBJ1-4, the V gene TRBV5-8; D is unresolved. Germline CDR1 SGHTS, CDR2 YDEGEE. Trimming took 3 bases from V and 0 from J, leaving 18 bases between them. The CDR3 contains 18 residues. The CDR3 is CASSSLPQAFATNEKLFF. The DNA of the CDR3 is TGTGCCAGCAGCTCCCTCCCTCAGGCTTTTGCAACTAATGAAAAACTGTTTTTT.

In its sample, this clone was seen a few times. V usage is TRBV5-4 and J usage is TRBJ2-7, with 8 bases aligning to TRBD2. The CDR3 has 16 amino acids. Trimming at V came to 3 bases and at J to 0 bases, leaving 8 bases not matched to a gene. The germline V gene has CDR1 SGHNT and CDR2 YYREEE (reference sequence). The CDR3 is CASSWGSGGYSYEQYF. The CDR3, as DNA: TGTGCCAGCAGCTGGGGGAGCGGGGGTTACTCCTACGAGCAGTACTTC.

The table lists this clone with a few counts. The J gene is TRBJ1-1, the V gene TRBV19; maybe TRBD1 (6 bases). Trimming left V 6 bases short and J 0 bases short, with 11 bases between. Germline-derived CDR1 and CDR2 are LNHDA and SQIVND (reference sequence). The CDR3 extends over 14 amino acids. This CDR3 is CASSGQFMNTEAFF. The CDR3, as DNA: TGTGCCAGTAGCGGACAGTTCATGAACACTGAAGCTTTCTTT.